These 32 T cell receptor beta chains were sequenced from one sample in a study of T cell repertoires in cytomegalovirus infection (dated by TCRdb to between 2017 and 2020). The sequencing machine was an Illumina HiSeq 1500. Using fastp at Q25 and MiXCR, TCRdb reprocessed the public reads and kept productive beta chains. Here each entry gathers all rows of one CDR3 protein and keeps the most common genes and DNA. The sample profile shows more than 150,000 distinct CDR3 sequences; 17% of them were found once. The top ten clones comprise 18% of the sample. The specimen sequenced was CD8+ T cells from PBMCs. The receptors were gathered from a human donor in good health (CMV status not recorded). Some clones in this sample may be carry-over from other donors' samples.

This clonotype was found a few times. CDR3: CASSPAGEQYF. The CDR3 coding sequence is TGTGCCAGCAGCCCCGCGGGGGAGCAGTACTTC. The chain joins TRBV7-3 to TRBJ2-7, with TRBD2 as a possible D gene (6 bases). The germline gives CDR1 SGHTA, CDR2 FQGTGA. The CDR3 totals 11 residues. Between the trimmed V and J ends, which lost 5 bases and 7 bases, there was a span of 9 bases.

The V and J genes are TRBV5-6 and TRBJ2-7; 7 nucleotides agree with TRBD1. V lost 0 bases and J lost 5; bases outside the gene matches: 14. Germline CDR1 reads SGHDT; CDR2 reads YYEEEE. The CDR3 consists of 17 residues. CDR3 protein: CASSLGTGTDGSNEQYF. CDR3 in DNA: TGTGCCAGCAGCTTGGGTACCGGGACAGATGGCTCTAACGAGCAGTACTTC.

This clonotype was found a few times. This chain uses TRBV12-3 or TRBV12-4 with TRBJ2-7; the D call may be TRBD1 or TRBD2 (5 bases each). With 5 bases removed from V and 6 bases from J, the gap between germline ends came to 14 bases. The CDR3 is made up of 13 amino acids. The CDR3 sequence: CASSPGTRPEQYF. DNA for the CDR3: TGTGCCAGCAGTCCCGGGACGAGACCCGAGCAGTACTTC.

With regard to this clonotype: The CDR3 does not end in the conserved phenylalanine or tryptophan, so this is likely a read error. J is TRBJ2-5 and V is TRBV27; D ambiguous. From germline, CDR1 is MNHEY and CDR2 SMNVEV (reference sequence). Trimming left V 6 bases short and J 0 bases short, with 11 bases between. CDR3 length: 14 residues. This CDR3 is CASSRLGYQETQYL. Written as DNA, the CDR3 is TGTGCCAGCAGCCGCTTGGGGTACCAAGAGACCCAGTACTTA.

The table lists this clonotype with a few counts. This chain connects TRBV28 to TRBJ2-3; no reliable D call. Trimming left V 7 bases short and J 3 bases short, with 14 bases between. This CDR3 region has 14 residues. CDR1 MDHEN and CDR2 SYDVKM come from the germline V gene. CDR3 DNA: TGTGCCAGCACCGCCGGTCGGCTGACAGATACGCAGTATTTT. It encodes CASTAGRLTDTQYF.

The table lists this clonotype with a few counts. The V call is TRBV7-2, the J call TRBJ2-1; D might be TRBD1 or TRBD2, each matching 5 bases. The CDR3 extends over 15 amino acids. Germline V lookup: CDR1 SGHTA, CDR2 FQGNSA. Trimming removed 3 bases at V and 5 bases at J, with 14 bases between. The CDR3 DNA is TGTGCCAGCAGCTTCGCAGGGAGATCCAACAATGAGCAGTTCTTC. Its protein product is CASSFAGRSNNEQFF.

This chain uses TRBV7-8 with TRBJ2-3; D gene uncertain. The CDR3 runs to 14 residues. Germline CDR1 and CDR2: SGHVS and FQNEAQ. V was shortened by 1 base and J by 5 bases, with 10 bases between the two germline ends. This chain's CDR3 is CASSLESSGDTQYF. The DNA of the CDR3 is TGTGCCAGCAGCTTAGAATCATCCGGAGATACGCAGTATTTT.

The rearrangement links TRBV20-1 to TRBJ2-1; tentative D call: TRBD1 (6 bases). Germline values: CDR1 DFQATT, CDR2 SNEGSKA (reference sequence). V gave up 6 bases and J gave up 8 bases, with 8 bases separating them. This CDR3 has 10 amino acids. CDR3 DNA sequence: TGCAGTGCAGGGGGTGATGAGCAGTTCTTC. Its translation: CSAGGDEQFF.

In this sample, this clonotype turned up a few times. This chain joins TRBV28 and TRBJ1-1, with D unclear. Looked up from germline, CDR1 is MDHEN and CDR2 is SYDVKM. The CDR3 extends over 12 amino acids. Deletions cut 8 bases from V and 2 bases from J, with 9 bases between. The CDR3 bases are TGTGCCAGCGGGCACACAAACACTGAAGCTTTCTTT. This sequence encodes CASGHTNTEAFF.

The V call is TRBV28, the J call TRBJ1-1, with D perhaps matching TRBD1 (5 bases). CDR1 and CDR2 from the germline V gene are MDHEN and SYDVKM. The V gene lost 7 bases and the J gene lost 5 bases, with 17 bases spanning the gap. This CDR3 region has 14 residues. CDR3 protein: CASTPQPGVTEAFF. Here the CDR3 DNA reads TGTGCCAGCACCCCCCAACCGGGGGTGACTGAAGCTTTCTTT.

DNA for the CDR3: TGTGCCAGCAGTAGGCTAGCGGGGGACAATGAGCAGTTCTTC. Amino acids: CASSRLAGDNEQFF. The chain joins TRBV7-8 to TRBJ2-1, with TRBD2 matching 10 bases. Germline V gene data show CDR1 as SGHVS and CDR2 as FQNEAQ. V was clipped by 6 bases and J by 5 bases; unmatched bases: 4. The CDR3 loop spans 14 amino acids. Full variable domain (rest looked up from reference TRBV7-8 and TRBJ2-1): GAGVSQSPRYKVAKRGQDVALRCDPISGHVSLFWYQQALGQGPEFLTYFQNEAQLDKSGLPSDRFFAERPEGSVSTLKIQRTQQEDSAVYLCASSRLAGDNEQFFGPGTRLTVL.

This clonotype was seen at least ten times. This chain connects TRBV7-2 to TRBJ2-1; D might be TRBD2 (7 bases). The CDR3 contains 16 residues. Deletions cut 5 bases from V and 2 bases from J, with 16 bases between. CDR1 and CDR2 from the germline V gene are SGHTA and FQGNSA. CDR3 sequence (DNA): TGTGCCAGCAGCGCCCGCGGGGGCCCCCCCTACAATGAGCAGTTCTTC. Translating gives CASSARGGPPYNEQFF.

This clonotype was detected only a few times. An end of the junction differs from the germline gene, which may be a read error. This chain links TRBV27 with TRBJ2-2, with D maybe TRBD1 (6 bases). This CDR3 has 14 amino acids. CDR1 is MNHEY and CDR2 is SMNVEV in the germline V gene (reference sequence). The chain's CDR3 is CVSSQGSNTGELFF. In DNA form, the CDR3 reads TGTGTCAGCAGCCAGGGGTCAAACACCGGGGAGCTGTTTTTT.

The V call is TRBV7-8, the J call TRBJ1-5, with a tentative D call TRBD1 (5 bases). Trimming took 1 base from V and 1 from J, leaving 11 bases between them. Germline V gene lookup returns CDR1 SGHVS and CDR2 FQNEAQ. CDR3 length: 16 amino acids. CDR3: CASSLGGVISNQPQHF. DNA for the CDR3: TGTGCCAGCAGCTTAGGGGGGGTGATAAGCAATCAGCCCCAGCATTTT.

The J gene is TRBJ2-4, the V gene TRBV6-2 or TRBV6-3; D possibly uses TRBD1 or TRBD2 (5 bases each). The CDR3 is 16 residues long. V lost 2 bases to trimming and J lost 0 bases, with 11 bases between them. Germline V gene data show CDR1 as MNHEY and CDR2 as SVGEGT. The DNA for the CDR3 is TGTGCCAGCAGTTACCGGGGCAATCTAGCCAAAAACATTCAGTACTTC. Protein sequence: CASSYRGNLAKNIQYF.

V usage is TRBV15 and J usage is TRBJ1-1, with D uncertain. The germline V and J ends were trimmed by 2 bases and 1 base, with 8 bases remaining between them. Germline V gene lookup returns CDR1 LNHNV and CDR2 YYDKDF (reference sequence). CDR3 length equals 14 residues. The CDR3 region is CATSRSRKNTEAFF. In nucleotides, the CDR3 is TGTGCCACCAGCAGATCAAGAAAGAACACTGAAGCTTTCTTT.

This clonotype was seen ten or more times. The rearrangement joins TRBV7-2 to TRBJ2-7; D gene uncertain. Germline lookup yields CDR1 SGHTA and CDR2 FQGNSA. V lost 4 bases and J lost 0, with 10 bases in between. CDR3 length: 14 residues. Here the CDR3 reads CASSSARDSYEQYF. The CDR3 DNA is TGTGCCAGCAGCTCAGCGAGAGACTCCTACGAGCAGTACTTC.

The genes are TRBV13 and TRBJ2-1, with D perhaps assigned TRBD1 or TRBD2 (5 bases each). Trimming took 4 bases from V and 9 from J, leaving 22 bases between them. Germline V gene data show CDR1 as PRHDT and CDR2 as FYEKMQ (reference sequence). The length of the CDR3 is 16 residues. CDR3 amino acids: CASSSVAQGDLSEQFF. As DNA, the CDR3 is TGTGCCAGCAGCTCCGTCGCTCAGGGAGATCTTAGTGAGCAGTTCTTC.

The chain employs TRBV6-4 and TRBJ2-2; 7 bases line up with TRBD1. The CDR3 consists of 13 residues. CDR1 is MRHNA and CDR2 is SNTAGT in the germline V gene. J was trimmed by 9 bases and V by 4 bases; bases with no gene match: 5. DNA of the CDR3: TGTGCCAGCAGTGCCGTGACAGGGCGGGAGCTGTTTTTT. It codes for CASSAVTGRELFF.

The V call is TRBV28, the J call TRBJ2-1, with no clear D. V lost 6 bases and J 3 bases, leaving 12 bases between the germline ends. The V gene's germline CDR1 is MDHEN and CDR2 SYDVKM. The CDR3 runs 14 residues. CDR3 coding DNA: TGTGCCAGCAGCCAACCTGGGGACTACAATGAGCAGTTCTTC. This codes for CASSQPGDYNEQFF.

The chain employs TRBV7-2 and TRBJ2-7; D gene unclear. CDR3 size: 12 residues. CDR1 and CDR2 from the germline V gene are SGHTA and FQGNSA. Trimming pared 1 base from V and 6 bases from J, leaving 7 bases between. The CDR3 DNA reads TGTGCCAGCAGCTTAGGGTGGTCCGAGCAGTACTTC. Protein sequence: CASSLGWSEQYF. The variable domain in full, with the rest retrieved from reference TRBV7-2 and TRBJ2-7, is GAGVSQSPSNKVTEKGKDVELRCDPISGHTALYWYRQSLGQGLEFLIYFQGNSAPDKSGLPSDRFSAERTGGSVSTLTIQRTQQEDSAVYLCASSLGWSEQYFGPGTRLTVT.

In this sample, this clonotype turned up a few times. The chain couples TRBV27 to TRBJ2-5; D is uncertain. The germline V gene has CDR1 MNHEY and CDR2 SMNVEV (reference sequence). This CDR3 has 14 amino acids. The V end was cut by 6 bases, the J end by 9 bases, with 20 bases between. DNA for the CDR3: TGTGCCAGCAGACCCGACGGATCGGGCTGGGCCCAGTACTTC. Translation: CASRPDGSGWAQYF.

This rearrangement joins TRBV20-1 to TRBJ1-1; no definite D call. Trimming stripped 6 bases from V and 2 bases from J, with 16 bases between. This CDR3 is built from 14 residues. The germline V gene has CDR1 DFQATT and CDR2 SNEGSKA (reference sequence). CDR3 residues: CSAQPRQQNTEAFF. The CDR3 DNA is TGCAGTGCCCAGCCTAGGCAGCAAAACACTGAAGCTTTCTTT.

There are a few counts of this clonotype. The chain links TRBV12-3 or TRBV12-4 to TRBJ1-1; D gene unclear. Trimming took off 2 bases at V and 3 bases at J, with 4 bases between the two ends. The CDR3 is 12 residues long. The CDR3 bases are TGTGCCAGCAGTTTACCGGACACTGAAGCTTTCTTT. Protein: CASSLPDTEAFF.

CDR3 nucleotide sequence: TGTGCCAGCAGTTTAGCGGGAGGGTCAGATACGCAGTATTTT. Translation: CASSLAGGSDTQYF. The rearrangement uses TRBV28 and TRBJ2-3; 9 bases fit TRBD2. With 2 bases clipped from V and 4 bases from J, the junction kept 1 base outside the gene matches. This CDR3 has 14 amino acids. Germline V lookup: CDR1 MDHEN, CDR2 SYDVKM.

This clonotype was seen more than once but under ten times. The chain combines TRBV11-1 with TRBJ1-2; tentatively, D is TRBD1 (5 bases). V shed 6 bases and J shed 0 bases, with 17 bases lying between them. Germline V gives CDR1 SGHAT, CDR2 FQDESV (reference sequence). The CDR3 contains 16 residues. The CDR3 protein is CASSATAGPSNYGYTF. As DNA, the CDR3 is TGTGCCAGCAGTGCTACCGCGGGGCCCTCTAACTATGGCTACACCTTC.

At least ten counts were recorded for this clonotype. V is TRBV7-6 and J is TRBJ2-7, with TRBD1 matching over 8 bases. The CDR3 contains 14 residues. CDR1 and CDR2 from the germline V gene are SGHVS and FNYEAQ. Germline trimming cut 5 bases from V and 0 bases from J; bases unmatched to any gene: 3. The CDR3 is CASSLGQASYEQYF. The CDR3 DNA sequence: TGTGCCAGCAGCCTGGGACAGGCCTCCTACGAGCAGTACTTC. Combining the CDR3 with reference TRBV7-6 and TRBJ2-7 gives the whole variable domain GAGVSQSPRYKVTKRGQDVALRCDPISGHVSLYWYRQALGQGPEFLTYFNYEAQQDKSGLPNDRFSAERPEGSISTLTIQRTEQRDSAMYRCASSLGQASYEQYFGPGTRLTVT.

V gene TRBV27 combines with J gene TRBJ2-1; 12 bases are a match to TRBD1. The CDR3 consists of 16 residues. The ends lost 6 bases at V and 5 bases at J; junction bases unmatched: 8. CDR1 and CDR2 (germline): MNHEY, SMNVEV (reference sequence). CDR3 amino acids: CASSLTGTGGHNEQFF. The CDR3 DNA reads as TGTGCCAGCAGCCTAACCGGGACAGGGGGCCACAATGAGCAGTTCTTC.

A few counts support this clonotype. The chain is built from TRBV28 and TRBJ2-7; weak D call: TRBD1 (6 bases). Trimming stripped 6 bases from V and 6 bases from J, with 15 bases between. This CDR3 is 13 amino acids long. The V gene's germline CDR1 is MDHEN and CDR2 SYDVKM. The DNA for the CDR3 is TGTGCCAGCAGAAATGACAGGTTATTCGAGCAGTACTTC. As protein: CASRNDRLFEQYF. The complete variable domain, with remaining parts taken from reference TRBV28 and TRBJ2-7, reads DVKVTQSSRYLVKRTGEKVFLECVQDMDHENMFWYRQDPGLGLRLIYFSYDVKMKEKGDIPEGYSVSREKKERFSLILESASTNQTSMYLCASRNDRLFEQYFGPGTRLTVT.

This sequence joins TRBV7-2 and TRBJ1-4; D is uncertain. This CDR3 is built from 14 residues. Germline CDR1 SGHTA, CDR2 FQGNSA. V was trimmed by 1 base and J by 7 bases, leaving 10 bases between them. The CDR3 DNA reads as TGTGCCAGCAGCTTAGAATCCGTGGGTGAAAAACTGTTTTTT. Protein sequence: CASSLESVGEKLFF.

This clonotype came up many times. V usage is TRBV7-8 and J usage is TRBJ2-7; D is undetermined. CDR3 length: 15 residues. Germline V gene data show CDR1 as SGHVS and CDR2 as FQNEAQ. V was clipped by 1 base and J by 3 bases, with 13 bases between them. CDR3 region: CASSLGQAPIYEQYF. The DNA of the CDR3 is TGTGCCAGCAGCTTAGGCCAGGCCCCAATCTACGAGCAGTACTTC.

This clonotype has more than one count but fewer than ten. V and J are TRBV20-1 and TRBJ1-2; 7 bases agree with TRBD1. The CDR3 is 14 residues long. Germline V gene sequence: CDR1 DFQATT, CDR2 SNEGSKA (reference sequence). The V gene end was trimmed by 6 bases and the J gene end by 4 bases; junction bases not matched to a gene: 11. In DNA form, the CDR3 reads TGCAGTGCCCGTGGACAGGATTACCCCTATGGCTACACCTTC. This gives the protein CSARGQDYPYGYTF.